This T cell receptor beta chain was obtained from a study of HIV-infected patients and healthy controls. General study results and limits: Mean usage of eight alpha and eight beta V genes differed significantly in HIV-infected patients versus controls. MAIT alpha-chain CDR3s were frequent in healthy controls, depleted in HIV+. CDR3 sharing between individuals was lower in HIV-infected patients than in healthy controls.

The CDR3 runs to 14 residues. Trimming at V came to 1 base and at J to 7 bases, leaving 6 bases not matched to a gene. The germline V gene encodes CDR1 SGHDN and CDR2 FVKESK. Follow-up blood was drawn about 14 weeks, roughly three months, after antiretroviral therapy began. All unsorted peripheral T cells were captured because whole blood was used without fractionation. As concerns this clonotype: Antigen specificity is unknown. This beta chain turned up in a library designed for alpha chains; as an off-target read, its abundance says little.

cDNA was made from 400 to 500 ng RNA using alpha and beta constant primers. Separate chain-specific third strand synthesis with multiplexing indices produced the alpha and beta libraries. TCRdb re-called the 5' RACE reads with MiXCR, one entry per CDR3 protein. The sample yields around 310 distinct CDR3 sequences, roughly 79% seen once. The sequence was obtained from an adult with HIV infection. Sample: blood, taken during antiretroviral therapy. The chain joins TRBV14 to TRBJ2-7; 8 bases are shared with TRBD1. The CDR3 bases are TGTGCCAGCAGCCAAGTCAGGGGGCCGGGGGAGCAGTACTTC. Translated, it gives CASSQVRGPGEQYF.